There are a few counts of the clone carrying this T cell receptor beta chain. Its cognate antigen is unknown. The sample originates from a study of blood T cells in healthy people across ages. Study conclusions and caveats: There was no known CMV status for donors, so expanded clonotype changes were possibly confounded.

Germline loops: CDR1 SGHTA, CDR2 FQGNSA. The germline V and J ends were trimmed by 4 bases and 2 bases, with 12 bases remaining between them. There are 15 residues in the CDR3. It was with a sample-barcoded 5' primer and a J-beta primer mix that a second PCR of roughly 7 to 11 cycles was run. TCRdb itself ran the 5' RACE reads through MiXCR, one entry per CDR3 protein. The sample holds 700,000 or so distinct CDR3 sequences, around 41% seen once. The sample consisted of blood. This receptor was identified in an elderly man in good health. The chain carries TRBV7-2 and TRBJ1-5; D may be TRBD1 (6 bases). The CDR3 region is CASSSDRNRNQPQHF. The CDR3 DNA reads TGTGCCAGCAGCTCGGACAGAAATCGCAATCAGCCCCAGCATTTT.